This T cell receptor (beta chain) was recovered during a study of CD8+ T cells in alopecia areata. Treatment here: oral pan-JAK inhibitor, 5-10 mg twice daily. Lesional scalp punch biopsies and peripheral blood came from alopecia areata patients. The sequencing template was cDNA reverse transcribed from extracted RNA. TCRdb's copy holds only in-frame clones and misses some; the assay was immunoSEQ multiplex PCR. The sample has approximately 200,000 clones, over 45% seen once. This clone has only a few counts. The sequenced sample was CD4+ T cells sorted from blood, obtained at week 24, from a patient treated with tofacitinib. This receptor was obtained from a human donor with alopecia areata.

CDR3: CASTLTSGPYEQYF. Written as DNA, the CDR3 is TGTGCCAGCACCCTTACTAGCGGCCCCTACGAGCAGTACTTC. This chain connects TRBV7-2 to TRBJ2-7; 8 bases match TRBD2. The CDR3 length is 14 residues. The V gene's germline CDR1 is SGHTA and CDR2 FQGNSA. The V segment lost 7 bases and the J segment 2 bases; nucleotides outside the gene matches: 7.